This is a list of T cell receptor beta chains from one sample in a study of cytomegalovirus exposure and HLA in healthy donors. Data came from immunoSEQ multiplex PCR; TCRdb stores just in-frame clones and leaves some out. The sample has 200,000 or so clones, roughly 84% seen once. The sequenced sample was PBMCs. The receptors were sampled from a boy younger than 18 in good health and CMV-seronegative. Each CDR3 is given with its conserved first and last residue. The order of the fields is V gene, clone size, J gene, CDR3 protein. Size tells how often a clone was seen (once, few, many) or the class of an expanded clone, and some rows leave it out.

>TRBV19|-|TRBJ2-2
CASSELNTGELFF
>TRBV19|few|TRBJ2-1
CASKRLSVYNEQFF
>TRBV2|-|TRBJ1-2
CASSDGQGAYGYTF
>TRBV13|-|TRBJ2-1
CASTLPAAYNEQFF
>TRBV5-1|-|TRBJ2-7
CASSSDGLDVSEQYF
>TRBV19|-|TRBJ2-5
CASSIVGGIGETQYF
>TRBV10-1|-|TRBJ2-7
CASGRRIGEQYF
>TRBV7-8|-|TRBJ1-5
CASSQGRVVGQPQHF
>TRBV5-4|-|TRBJ1-3
CASNDRGGNTIYF
>TRBV9|-|TRBJ1-2
CASSGRTRQPDAHNYGYTF
>TRBV7-2|-|TRBJ2-7
CASSPGRQPYEQYF
>TRBV14|-|TRBJ1-2
CASSIRDRSIRYGYTF
>TRBV27|-|TRBJ2-3
CASSSPLGVREEGDTQYF
>TRBV7-9|-|TRBJ1-1
CASSLGDRGGTEAFF
>TRBV6-6|-|TRBJ2-7
CASSRSGRGAYEQYF
>TRBV5-1|-|TRBJ1-4
CASSLEAGNEKLFF
>TRBV7-2|few|TRBJ2-7
CASSYRGYEQYF
>TRBV9|-|TRBJ2-1
CASSFGLAGNEQFF
>TRBV5-1|few|TRBJ2-1
CASSRPGTSDEQFF
>TRBV29-1|once|TRBJ2-3
CSVDTGIDTQYF
>TRBV29-1|-|TRBJ1-4
CSVSGGFSNEKLFF
>TRBV13|few|TRBJ1-4
CASSSYGQEGTNEKLFF
>TRBV6-1|-|TRBJ2-2
CASGAGKGAGELFF
>TRBV4-1|-|TRBJ2-7
CASSQEPGTGFYEQYF
>TRBV11-1|-|TRBJ2-2
CASSLAAGTDTGELFF
>TRBV28|once|TRBJ2-1
CASSPISTVEQFF
>TRBV2|-|TRBJ1-1
CASSYYEAFF